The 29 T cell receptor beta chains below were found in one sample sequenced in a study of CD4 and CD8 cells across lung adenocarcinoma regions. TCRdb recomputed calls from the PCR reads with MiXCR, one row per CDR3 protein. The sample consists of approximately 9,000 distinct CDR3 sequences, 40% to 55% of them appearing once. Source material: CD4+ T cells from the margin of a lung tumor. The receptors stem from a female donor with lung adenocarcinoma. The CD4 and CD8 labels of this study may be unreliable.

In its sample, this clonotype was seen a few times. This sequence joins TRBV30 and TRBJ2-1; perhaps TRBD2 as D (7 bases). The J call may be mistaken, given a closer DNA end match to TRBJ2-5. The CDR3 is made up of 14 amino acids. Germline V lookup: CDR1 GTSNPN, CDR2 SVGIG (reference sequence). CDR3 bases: TGTGCCTGGAGTGTAGGGGGACTACAAGAGACCCAGTACTTC. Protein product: CAWSVGGLQETQYF.

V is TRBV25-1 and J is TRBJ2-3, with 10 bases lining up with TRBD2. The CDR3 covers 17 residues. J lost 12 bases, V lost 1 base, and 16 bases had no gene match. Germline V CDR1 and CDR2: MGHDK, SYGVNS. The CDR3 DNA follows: TGTGCCAGCAGTGAATTCGGGAGCGGGAGGGGAAAAAATATTCAGTATTTT. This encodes CASSEFGSGRGKNIQYF.

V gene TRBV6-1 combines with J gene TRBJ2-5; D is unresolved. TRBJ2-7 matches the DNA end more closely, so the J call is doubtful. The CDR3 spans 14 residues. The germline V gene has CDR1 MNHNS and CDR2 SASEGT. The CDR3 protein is CASSEGGSSDEQYF. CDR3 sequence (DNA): TGTGCCAGCAGTGAAGGGGGTAGTTCCGACGAGCAGTACTTC.

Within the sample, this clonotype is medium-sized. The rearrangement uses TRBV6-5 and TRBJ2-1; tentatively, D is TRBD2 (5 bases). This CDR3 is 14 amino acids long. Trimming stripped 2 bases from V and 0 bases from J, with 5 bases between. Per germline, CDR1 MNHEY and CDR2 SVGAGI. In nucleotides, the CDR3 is TGTGCCAGCAGTTACGGGAGCTCCTACAATGAGCAGTTCTTC. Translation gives CASSYGSSYNEQFF.

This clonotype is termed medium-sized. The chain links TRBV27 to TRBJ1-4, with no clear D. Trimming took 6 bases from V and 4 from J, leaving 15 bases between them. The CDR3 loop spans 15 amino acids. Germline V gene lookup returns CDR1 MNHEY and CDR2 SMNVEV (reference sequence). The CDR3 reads CASRPTINNNEKLFF. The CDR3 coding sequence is TGTGCCAGCAGACCGACCATAAATAATAATGAAAAACTGTTTTTT.

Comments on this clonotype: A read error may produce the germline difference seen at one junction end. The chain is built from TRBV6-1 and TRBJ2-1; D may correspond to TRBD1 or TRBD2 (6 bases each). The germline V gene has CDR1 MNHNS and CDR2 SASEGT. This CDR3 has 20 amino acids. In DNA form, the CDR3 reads TGTGCCAGCAGTGAAGATGAGACGGGGGTCGGGGGCCCTGGCACAGAGACGCAGTATTTC. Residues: CASSEDETGVGGPGTETQYF.

CDR3 sequence reads: CASSQGRLGAEAFF. As DNA, the CDR3 is TGTGCCAGCAGCCAAGGTCGGTTAGGGGCTGAAGCTTTCTTT. The J gene is TRBJ1-1, the V gene TRBV4-2; D is perhaps TRBD1 (5 bases). The V gene's germline CDR1 is LGHNA and CDR2 YNFKEQ. The CDR3 has 14 amino acids. V was clipped by 1 base and J by 6 bases, with 12 bases between them.

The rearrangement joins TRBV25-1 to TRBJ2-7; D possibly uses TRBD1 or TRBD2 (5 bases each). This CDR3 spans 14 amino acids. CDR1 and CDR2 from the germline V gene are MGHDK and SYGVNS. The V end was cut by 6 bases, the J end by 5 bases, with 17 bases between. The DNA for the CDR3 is TGTGCCAGCAGACGTCCGGGACCATCGGACGAGCAGTACTTC. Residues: CASRRPGPSDEQYF.

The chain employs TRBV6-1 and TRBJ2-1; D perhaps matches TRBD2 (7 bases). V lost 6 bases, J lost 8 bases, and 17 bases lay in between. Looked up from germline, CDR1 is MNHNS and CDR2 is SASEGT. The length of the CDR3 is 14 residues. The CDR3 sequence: CASRDTGRGDEQFF. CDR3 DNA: TGTGCCAGCAGAGACACAGGGAGGGGGGATGAGCAGTTCTTC.

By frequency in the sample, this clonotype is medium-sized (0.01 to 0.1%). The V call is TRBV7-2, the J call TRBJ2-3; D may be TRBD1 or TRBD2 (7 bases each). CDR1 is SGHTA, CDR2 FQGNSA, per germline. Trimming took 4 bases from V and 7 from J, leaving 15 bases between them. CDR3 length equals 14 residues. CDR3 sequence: CASSSPGGENTQYF. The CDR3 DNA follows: TGTGCCAGCAGCTCCCCAGGGGGGGAAAATACGCAGTATTTT.

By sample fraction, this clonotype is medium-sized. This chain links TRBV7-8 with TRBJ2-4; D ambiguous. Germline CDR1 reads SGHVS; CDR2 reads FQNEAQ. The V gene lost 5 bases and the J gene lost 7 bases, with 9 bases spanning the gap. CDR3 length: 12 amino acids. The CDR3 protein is CASSPDRNIQYF. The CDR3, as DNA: TGTGCCAGCAGCCCCGATCGGAACATTCAGTACTTC.

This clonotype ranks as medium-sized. The CDR3 nucleotides read TGTGCCAGCAGTTACCCCGGGACTAGCGGGCTGAATGAGCAGTTCTTC. This gives the protein CASSYPGTSGLNEQFF. The gene calls are TRBV6-5 and TRBJ2-1; 12 bases are a match to TRBD2. The CDR3 contains 16 residues. V dropped 2 bases and J dropped 7; count of bases not matched to a gene: 6. Germline assignment: CDR1 MNHEY and CDR2 SVGAGI.

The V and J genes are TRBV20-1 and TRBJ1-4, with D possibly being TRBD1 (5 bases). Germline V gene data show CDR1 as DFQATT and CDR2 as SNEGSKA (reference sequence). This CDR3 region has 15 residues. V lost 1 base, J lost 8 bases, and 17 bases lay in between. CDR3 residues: CSARGPGLTTEKLFF. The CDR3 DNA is TGCAGTGCTAGAGGTCCGGGACTAACGACGGAAAAACTGTTTTTT.

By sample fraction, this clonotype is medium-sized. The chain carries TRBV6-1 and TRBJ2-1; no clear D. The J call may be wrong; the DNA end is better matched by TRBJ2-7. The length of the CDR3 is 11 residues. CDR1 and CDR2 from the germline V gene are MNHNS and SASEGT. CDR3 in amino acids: CASSEIREQYF. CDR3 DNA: TGTGCCAGCAGTGAAATCAGGGAGCAGTACTTC.

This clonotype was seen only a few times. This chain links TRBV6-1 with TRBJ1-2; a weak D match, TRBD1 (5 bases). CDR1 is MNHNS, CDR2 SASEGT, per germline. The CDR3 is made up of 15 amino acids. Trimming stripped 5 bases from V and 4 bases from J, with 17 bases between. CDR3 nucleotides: TGTGCCAGCAGTCCCACGGGACGGGGAATCTATGGCTACACCTTC. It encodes CASSPTGRGIYGYTF.

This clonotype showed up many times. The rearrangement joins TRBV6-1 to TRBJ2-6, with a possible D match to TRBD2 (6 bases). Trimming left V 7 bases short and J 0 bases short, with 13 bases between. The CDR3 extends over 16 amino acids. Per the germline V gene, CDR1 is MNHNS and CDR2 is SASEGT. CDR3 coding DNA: TGTGCCAGCAACGAGGGAGGCTCCTCTGGGGCCAACGTCCTGACTTTC. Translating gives CASNEGGSSGANVLTF.

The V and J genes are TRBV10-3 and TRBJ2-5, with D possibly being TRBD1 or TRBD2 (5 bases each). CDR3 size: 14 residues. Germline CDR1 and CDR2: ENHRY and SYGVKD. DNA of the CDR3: TGTGCGGGGCTCGTGAGCGGTGACCAAGAGACCCAGTACTTC. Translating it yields CAGLVSGDQETQYF.

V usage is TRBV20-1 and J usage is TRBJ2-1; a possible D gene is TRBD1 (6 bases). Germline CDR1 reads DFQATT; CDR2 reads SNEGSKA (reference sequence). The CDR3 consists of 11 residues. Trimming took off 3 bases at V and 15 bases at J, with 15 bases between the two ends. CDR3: CSASTGGGPFF. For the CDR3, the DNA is TGCAGTGCTAGTACCGGTGGGGGCCCGTTCTTC.

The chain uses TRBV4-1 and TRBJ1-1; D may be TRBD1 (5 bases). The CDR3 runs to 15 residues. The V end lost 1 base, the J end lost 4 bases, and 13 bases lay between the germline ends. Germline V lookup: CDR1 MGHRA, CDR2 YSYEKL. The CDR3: CASSQGHGGVTEAFF. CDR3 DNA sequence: TGCGCCAGCAGCCAAGGGCATGGGGGGGTCACTGAAGCTTTCTTT.

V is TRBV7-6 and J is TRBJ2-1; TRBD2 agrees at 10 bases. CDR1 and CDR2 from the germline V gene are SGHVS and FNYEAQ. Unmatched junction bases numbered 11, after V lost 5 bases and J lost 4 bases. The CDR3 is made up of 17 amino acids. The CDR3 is CASSPWVLAGVYNEQFF. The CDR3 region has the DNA TGTGCCAGCAGCCCCTGGGTCCTAGCGGGAGTTTACAATGAGCAGTTCTTC.

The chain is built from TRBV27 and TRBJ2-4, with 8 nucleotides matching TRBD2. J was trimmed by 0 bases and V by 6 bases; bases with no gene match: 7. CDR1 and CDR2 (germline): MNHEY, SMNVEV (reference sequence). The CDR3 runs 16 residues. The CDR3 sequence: CASSPHRGGAKNIQYF. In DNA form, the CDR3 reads TGTGCCAGCAGCCCCCACCGGGGGGGAGCCAAAAACATTCAGTACTTC.

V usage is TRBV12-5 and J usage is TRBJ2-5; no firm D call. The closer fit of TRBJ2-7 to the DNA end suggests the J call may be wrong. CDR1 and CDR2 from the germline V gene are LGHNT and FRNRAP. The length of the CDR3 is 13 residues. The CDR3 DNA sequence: TGTGCTAGTGCCCTTTTTGCTTCCTACGAGCAGTACTTC. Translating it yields CASALFASYEQYF.

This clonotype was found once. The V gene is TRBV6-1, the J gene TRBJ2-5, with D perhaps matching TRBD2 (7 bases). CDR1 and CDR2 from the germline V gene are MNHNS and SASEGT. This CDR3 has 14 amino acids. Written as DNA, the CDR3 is TGTGCGGGCAGTGGGGGGGCTTTCCCAGATACGCAGTACTTC. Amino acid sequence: CAGSGGAFPDTQYF.

CDR3 sequence: CASNFELAVSNEQFF. DNA for the CDR3: TGTGCCAGCAACTTCGAGCTAGCGGTATCCAATGAGCAGTTCTTC. The chain uses TRBV6-1 and TRBJ2-1; 7 bases fit TRBD2. Germline assignment: CDR1 MNHNS and CDR2 SASEGT. The CDR3 contains 15 residues. With 7 bases clipped from V and 6 bases from J, the junction kept 12 bases outside the gene matches.

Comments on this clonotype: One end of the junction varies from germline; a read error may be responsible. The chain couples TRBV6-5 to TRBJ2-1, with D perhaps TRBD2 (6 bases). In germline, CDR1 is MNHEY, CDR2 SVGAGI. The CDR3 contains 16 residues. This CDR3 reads CASSSSGPGCYNEQFF. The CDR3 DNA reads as TGTGCCAGCAGTTCGAGCGGGCCGGGGTGCTACAATGAGCAGTTCTTT.

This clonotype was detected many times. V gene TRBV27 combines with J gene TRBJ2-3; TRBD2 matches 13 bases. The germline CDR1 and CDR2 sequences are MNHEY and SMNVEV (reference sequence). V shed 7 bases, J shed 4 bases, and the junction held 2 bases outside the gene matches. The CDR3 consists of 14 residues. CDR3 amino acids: CASKTSGRSDTQYF. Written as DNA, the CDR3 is TGTGCCAGCAAGACTAGCGGGAGGTCAGATACGCAGTATTTT.

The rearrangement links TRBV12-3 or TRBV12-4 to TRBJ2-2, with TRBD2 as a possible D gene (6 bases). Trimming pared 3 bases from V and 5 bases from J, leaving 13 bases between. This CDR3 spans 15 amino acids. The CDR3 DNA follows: TGTGCCAGCAGTTTGAGGCGGGAACAGACCGGGGAGCTGTTTTTT. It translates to CASSLRREQTGELFF.

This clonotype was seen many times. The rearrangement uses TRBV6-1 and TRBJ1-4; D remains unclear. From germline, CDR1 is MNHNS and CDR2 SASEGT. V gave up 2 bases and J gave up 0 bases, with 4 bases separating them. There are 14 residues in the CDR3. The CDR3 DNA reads TGTGCCAGCAGTGAAATTACAACTAATGAAAAACTGTTTTTT. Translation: CASSEITTNEKLFF.

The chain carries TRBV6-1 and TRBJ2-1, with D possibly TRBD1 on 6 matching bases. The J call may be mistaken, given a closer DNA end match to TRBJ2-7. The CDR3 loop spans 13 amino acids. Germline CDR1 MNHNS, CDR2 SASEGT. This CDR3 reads CASSLDRKYEQYF. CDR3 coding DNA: TGTGCCAGCAGCCTGGACAGAAAATACGAGCAGTACTTC.